The entry that follows covers one T cell receptor (beta chain) sequence. The antigen remains undetermined. This CDR3 has 16 amino acids. CDR1 LNHDA and CDR2 SQIVND come from the germline V gene (reference sequence). Trimming pared 4 bases from V and 4 bases from J, leaving 19 bases between. Produced via immunoSEQ multiplex PCR; TCRdb's table is partial and in-frame only. This table has tens of thousands of clones, around 70% appearing once. This entry is derived from a study of vaccination effects on CD4 cells after COVID-19. Study-level points and caveats: Infection-derived and vaccine-derived clones contracted markedly late after vaccination.

Following 10 days of culture, CD4+ T cells were isolated. BNT162b2 vaccine or mRNA-1273 vaccine was given to participants in two doses. Days 3 and 7 were when half the medium was replaced with IL-2 medium. The sample here was CD4+ T cells from PBMCs cultured without peptide, taken after COVID-19 vaccination. This TCR was sampled from a human donor who received a COVID-19 vaccine. This chain links TRBV19 with TRBJ1-1, with D maybe TRBD1 (5 bases). DNA of the CDR3: TGTGCCAGTAGTACACAGGAGCGCGGCGGAACCACTGAAGCTTTCTTT. This sequence encodes CASSTQERGGTTEAFF.